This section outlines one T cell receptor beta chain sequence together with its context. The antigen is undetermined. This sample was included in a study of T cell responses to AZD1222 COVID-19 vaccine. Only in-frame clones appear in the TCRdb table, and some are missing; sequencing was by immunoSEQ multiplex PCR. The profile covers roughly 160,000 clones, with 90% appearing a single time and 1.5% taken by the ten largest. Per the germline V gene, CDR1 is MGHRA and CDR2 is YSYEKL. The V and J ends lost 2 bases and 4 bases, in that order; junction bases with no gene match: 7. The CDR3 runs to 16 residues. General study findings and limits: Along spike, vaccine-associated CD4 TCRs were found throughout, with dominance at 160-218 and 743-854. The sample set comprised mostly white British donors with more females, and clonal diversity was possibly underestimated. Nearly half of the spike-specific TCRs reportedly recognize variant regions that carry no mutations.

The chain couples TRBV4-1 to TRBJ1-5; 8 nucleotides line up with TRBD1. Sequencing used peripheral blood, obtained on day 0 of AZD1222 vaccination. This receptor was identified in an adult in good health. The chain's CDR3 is CASSQPGTGRNQPQHF. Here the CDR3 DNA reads TGCGCCAGCAGCCAACCCGGGACAGGAAGAAATCAGCCCCAGCATTTT.